This T cell receptor beta chain was recovered during a study of blood T cells in healthy people across ages. Study-wide findings and caveats: Per-million-T-cell TCR beta diversity fell roughly linearly with age.

The germline V gene has CDR1 MDHEN and CDR2 SYDVKM. The CDR3 length is 18 residues. The authors ran a second PCR of 7 to 11 cycles using a sample-barcoded 5' primer and a J-beta primer mix. TCRdb independently ran MiXCR on the 5' RACE reads; one entry per CDR3 protein. The sample yields 650,000 to 1,000,000 distinct CDR3 sequences, roughly 40% seen once. Concerning this clonotype: Its specificity is not known. The junction differs from germline at one of its ends, possibly a read error.

The donors, aged roughly 6 to 95, were healthy Caucasians from Russia. The V call is TRBV28, the J call TRBJ1-2, with D possibly TRBD1 on 5 matching bases. The sequenced sample was blood. This receptor was obtained from a man between 18 and 29 years old in good health. The CDR3 DNA reads TGTGCCAGCAGTCTGTTCGACAGTTTATCTGGGTGGGACTATGGCTGCACCTTC. Amino acids: CASSLFDSLSGWDYGCTF.